The sequence of this T cell receptor (beta chain) was determined in a study of T cell changes during pregnancy in multiple sclerosis. V lost 6 bases and J 4 bases, leaving 12 bases between the germline ends. CDR1 and CDR2 (germline): KGHSH, LQKENI. The CDR3 length is 13 residues. TCRdb's table, derived via immunoSEQ multiplex PCR, lists solely in-frame clones and lacks some. The sample lists approximately 89,000 clones, about 95% seen once, with roughly 2.5% in the top ten. The chain combines TRBV18 with TRBJ1-1, with a possible D match to TRBD1 (6 bases). The TCR sequence derives from a female donor with multiple sclerosis, enrolled in a pregnancy study. The sequenced sample was peripheral blood, obtained in the third trimester of pregnancy. CDR3 sequence: CASSTGSGTEAFF. The DNA for the CDR3 is TGTGCCAGCTCTACAGGGTCAGGCACTGAAGCTTTCTTT.